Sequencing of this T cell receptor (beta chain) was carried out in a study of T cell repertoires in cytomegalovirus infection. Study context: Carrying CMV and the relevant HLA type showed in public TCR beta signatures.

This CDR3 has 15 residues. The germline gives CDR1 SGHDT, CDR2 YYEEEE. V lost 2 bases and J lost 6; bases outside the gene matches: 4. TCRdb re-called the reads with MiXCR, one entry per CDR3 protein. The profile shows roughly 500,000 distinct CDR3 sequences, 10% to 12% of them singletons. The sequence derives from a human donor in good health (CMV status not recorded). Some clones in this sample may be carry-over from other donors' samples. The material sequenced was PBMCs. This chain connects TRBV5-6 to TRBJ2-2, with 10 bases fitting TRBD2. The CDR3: CASSFLAGVPGELFF. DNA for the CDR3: TGTGCCAGCAGCTTTCTAGCGGGAGTGCCCGGGGAGCTGTTTTTT.